This T cell receptor (beta chain) comes out of a study of shared clonotypes between healthy human individuals. Germline lookup yields CDR1 MNHEY and CDR2 SVGAGI. CDR3 size: 9 residues. Regarding this clone: A junction end diverges from the germline sequence, so it may reflect a read error.

The repertoire was sequenced with immunoSEQ multiplex PCR; TCRdb's copy has only in-frame clones and lacks some. The sample lists 500,000 to 650,000 clones, roughly four fifths occurring once. The clonotype comes from a woman aged 40-49 years in good health. Some clones in this sample may be carry-over from other donors' samples. Specimen: PBMCs. The gene calls are TRBV6-5 and TRBJ1-2; D not certain. The CDR3 region is CASRPWIYF. CDR3 DNA: TGTGCCAGCAGACCCTGGATCTACTTC.